The 11 T cell receptor beta chains reported below all come from one sample, sequenced in a study of control samples from healthy donors and cancer patients. Measured with immunoSEQ multiplex PCR; TCRdb has only the in-frame clones, and not every one. This sample carries 150,000 to 200,000 clones, 91% of them seen once, and the ten largest clones take about 1.4%. Sample: blood. Receptor source: a woman in her 30s in good health.

The CDR3: CASRPVSGNTIYF. The CDR3 DNA follows: TGTGCCAGTAGACCAGTTTCTGGAAACACCATATATTTT. The chain recombines TRBV19 with TRBJ1-3; D gene uncertain. Germline V gives CDR1 LNHDA, CDR2 SQIVND (reference sequence). Trimming took 6 bases from V and 1 from J, leaving 7 bases between them. This CDR3 contains 13 residues.

The CDR3 DNA sequence: TGTGCCAGCAGCGTAGAGACGCCCACAGATACGCAGTATTTT. It yields the protein CASSVETPTDTQYF. The chain joins TRBV9 to TRBJ2-3; no reliable D call. CDR3 size: 14 residues. The V end lost 0 bases, the J end lost 2 bases, and 7 bases lay between the germline ends. Germline V CDR1 and CDR2: SGDLS, YYNGEE.

This chain joins TRBV7-9 and TRBJ2-3, with 14 bases that match TRBD2. Trimming at V came to 5 bases and at J to 1 base, leaving 2 bases not matched to a gene. This CDR3 is 16 amino acids long. Germline V gene data show CDR1 as SEHNR and CDR2 as FQNEAQ (reference sequence). The CDR3 spells CASSPGLAGGTDTQYF. The CDR3 DNA follows: TGTGCCAGCAGCCCGGGACTAGCGGGGGGCACAGATACGCAGTATTTT.

This clone showed up just once. The chain is built from TRBV15 and TRBJ2-2, with a weak D call TRBD2 (5 bases). V was clipped by 5 bases and J by 5 bases, with 12 bases between them. This CDR3 region has 14 residues. The germline V gene has CDR1 LNHNV and CDR2 YYDKDF (reference sequence). CDR3 nucleotides: TGTGCCACCAGCCCACTCGGGGTGACCGGGGAGCTGTTTTTT. It translates to CATSPLGVTGELFF. The full variable domain, with the rest looked up from reference TRBV15 and TRBJ2-2, is DAMVIQNPRYQVTQFGKPVTLSCSQTLNHNVMYWYQQKSSQAPKLLFHYYDKDFNNEADTPDNFQSRRPNTSFCFLDIRSPGLGDTAMYLCATSPLGVTGELFFGEGSRLTVL.

This clone was picked up one time. The rearrangement uses TRBV7-2 and TRBJ1-2; D is perhaps TRBD1 (5 bases). From germline, CDR1 is SGHTA and CDR2 FQGNSA. There are 13 residues in the CDR3. The V and J ends lost 5 bases and 4 bases respectively, with 11 bases between them. CDR3 region: CASSPDTTYGYTF. CDR3 DNA: TGTGCCAGCAGCCCGGACACGACCTATGGCTACACCTTC.

The chain joins TRBV6-5 to TRBJ1-2; 9 bases line up with TRBD1. The V gene end was trimmed by 2 bases and the J gene end by 8 bases; junction bases not matched to a gene: 12. The CDR3 contains 16 residues. The V gene's germline CDR1 is MNHEY and CDR2 SVGAGI. CDR3 sequence (DNA): TGTGCCAGCAGTTACGCCATCCTCGGGACAGGGCGAGGCTACACCTTC. Translating it yields CASSYAILGTGRGYTF.

The V and J genes are TRBV4-1 and TRBJ1-6; 8 bases align to TRBD1. V shed 0 bases, J shed 6 bases, and the junction held 7 bases outside the gene matches. The V gene's germline CDR1 is MGHRA and CDR2 YSYEKL. The CDR3 contains 17 residues. Here the CDR3 DNA reads TGCGCCAGCAGCCAAGATCAAAGCAGGGGGCTTAATTCACCCCTCCACTTT. Translated, it gives CASSQDQSRGLNSPLHF.

V gene TRBV7-2 combines with J gene TRBJ2-3; D not certain. Looked up from germline, CDR1 is SGHTA and CDR2 is FQGNSA. The CDR3 has 13 amino acids. Trimming took off 2 bases at V and 1 base at J, with 4 bases between the two ends. DNA of the CDR3: TGTGCCAGCAGCTTAACAGGCACAGATACGCAGTATTTT. This translates into CASSLTGTDTQYF.

About this clone itself: Other DNA sequences in this sample translate to the same CDR3. The gene calls are TRBV6-5 and TRBJ1-3; TRBD1 matches 8 bases. Germline CDR1 reads MNHEY; CDR2 reads SVGAGI. J was trimmed by 2 bases and V by 0 bases; bases with no gene match: 0. The CDR3 runs 15 residues. The CDR3 DNA follows: TGTGCCAGCAGTTACTCCAGGGGGCCTGGAAACACCATATATTTT. This translates into CASSYSRGPGNTIYF.

This clone was recorded a few times. The rearrangement uses TRBV10-2 and TRBJ1-2; TRBD1 aligns across 7 bases. CDR3 length: 13 residues. CDR1 and CDR2 (germline): WSHSY, SAAADI. Trimming took 6 bases from V and 2 from J; bases not matched to a gene: 3. The CDR3 reads CASSRRGNYGYTF. DNA of the CDR3: TGCGCCAGCAGCCGCAGGGGGAACTATGGCTACACCTTC.

This sequence joins TRBV20-1 and TRBJ2-1, with TRBD1 matching over 10 bases. This CDR3 is built from 15 residues. The V and J ends lost 3 bases and 4 bases, in that order; junction bases with no gene match: 6. Germline V gene lookup returns CDR1 DFQATT and CDR2 SNEGSKA (reference sequence). CDR3 in amino acids: CSASPRTGGYNEQFF. CDR3 nucleotides: TGCAGTGCTAGTCCCCGGACAGGGGGTTACAATGAGCAGTTCTTC.